These 8 T cell receptor beta chains were all obtained from the same sample, sequenced in a study of blood T cell repertoires in COVID-19. Repertoires were generated with immunoSEQ multiplex PCR, while TCRdb's copy carries only in-frame clones and drops some. The sample gives about 50,000 clones, less than 80% of which show up once; under 30% is in the top ten. Sequencing used peripheral blood. Receptors originate from a man aged 65-85 years with acute or convalescent COVID-19.

This chain uses TRBV30 with TRBJ2-7, with TRBD1 identical over 7 bases. The CDR3 is made up of 13 amino acids. Looked up from germline, CDR1 is GTSNPN and CDR2 is SVGIG (reference sequence). V was clipped by 6 bases and J by 0 bases; unmatched bases: 5. The CDR3 sequence: CACPRDSSYEQYF. The CDR3 nucleotides are TGTGCCTGCCCCCGGGACAGCTCCTACGAGCAGTACTTC.

In this sample, this clone turned up once. This sequence joins TRBV2 and TRBJ1-2; perhaps TRBD1 as D (5 bases). CDR1 is SNHLY, CDR2 FYNNEI, per germline. Trimming took off 6 bases at V and 6 bases at J, with 14 bases between the two ends. The CDR3 is 13 residues long. This chain's CDR3 is CASRPGYIDGYTF. The DNA of the CDR3 is TGTGCCAGCAGGCCAGGGTATATAGATGGCTACACCTTC.

This sequence joins TRBV30 and TRBJ1-5; D is undetermined. V lost 4 bases to trimming and J lost 0 bases, with 7 bases between them. Germline values: CDR1 GTSNPN, CDR2 SVGIG (reference sequence). The CDR3 length is 13 residues. CDR3 in amino acids: CAWTVNSNQPQHF. The CDR3 DNA reads TGTGCCTGGACAGTAAATAGCAATCAGCCCCAGCATTTT.

V gene TRBV5-4 combines with J gene TRBJ2-5; 7 bases line up with TRBD1. This CDR3 is 15 amino acids long. The V gene end was trimmed by 1 base and the J gene end by 2 bases; junction bases not matched to a gene: 5. Germline assignment: CDR1 SGHNT and CDR2 YYREEE (reference sequence). This CDR3 reads CASSLPGGVQETQYF. DNA of the CDR3: TGTGCCAGCAGCTTGCCAGGGGGTGTGCAAGAGACCCAGTACTTC.

Regarding this clone: One end of the junction is discordant with germline, which a read error may explain. The chain has TRBV7-7 and TRBJ2-5, with a weak D call TRBD1 (5 bases). Germline V lookup: CDR1 SSHAT, CDR2 FNYEAQ (reference sequence). The CDR3 consists of 14 residues. The CDR3 spells CASSLVGDQETQYF. The CDR3 DNA reads TGTGCTAGCAGCTTAGTAGGGGACCAAGAGACCCAGTACTTC.

The DNA for the CDR3 is TGCGCCAGCAGCTCCAGGGACACGAACACCGGGGAGCTGTTTTTT. Translation gives CASSSRDTNTGELFF. The chain carries TRBV5-1 and TRBJ2-2; D possibly corresponds to TRBD1 (6 bases). Trimming removed 3 bases from V and 0 bases from J, with 9 bases in between. Germline values: CDR1 SGHRS, CDR2 YFSETQ. This CDR3 contains 15 residues.

The chain employs TRBV7-8 and TRBJ2-7; TRBD1 might be the D (6 bases). Germline lookup yields CDR1 SGHVS and CDR2 FQNEAQ. The CDR3 length is 12 residues. Deletions cut 7 bases from V and 2 bases from J, with 9 bases between. The DNA for the CDR3 is TGTGCCAGCAATAGGGGGACCTACGAGCAGTACTTC. It translates to CASNRGTYEQYF. Filled out from reference TRBV7-8 and TRBJ2-7, the complete variable domain reads GAGVSQSPRYKVAKRGQDVALRCDPISGHVSLFWYQQALGQGPEFLTYFQNEAQLDKSGLPSDRFFAERPEGSVSTLKIQRTQQEDSAVYLCASNRGTYEQYFGPGTRLTVT.

CDR3 sequence (DNA): TGTGCCAGCACCACTCAAATCGATAACACCGGGGAGCTGTTTTTT. Translation: CASTTQIDNTGELFF. The chain uses TRBV5-5 and TRBJ2-2, with D uncertain. Germline assignment: CDR1 SGHKS and CDR2 YYEKEE (reference sequence). V was shortened by 6 bases and J by 2 bases, with 14 bases between the two germline ends. CDR3 length: 15 residues.